The rows below give T cell receptor beta chains drawn from one sample of a study of blood T cell repertoires in COVID-19. The protocol was immunoSEQ multiplex PCR, while the TCRdb copy is restricted to in-frame clones and leaves out a portion. The table shows some 250,000 clones, with about 90% occurring only once. The sample was PBMCs or T cells enriched from blood (not recorded which). The receptors stem from a woman aged 40-49 years with acute COVID-19. CDR3s include the opening cysteine and the closing phenylalanine or tryptophan. The D gene is left open where the match is weak. Only part of the rows carry a size: once, few, many, or a class if the clone is expanded.

V gene: TRBV27; clone size: NA; CDR3 length: 16; D gene: NA; J gene: TRBJ1-5; CDR3 DNA: TGTGCCAGCAGTTTACAGAGACCGCGGGTTGGGCAGCCCCAGCATTTT; CDR3 protein: CASSLQRPRVGQPQHF
V gene: TRBV5-1; clone size: NA; CDR3 length: 16; D gene: NA; J gene: TRBJ2-2; CDR3 DNA: TGCGCCAGCAGCTCAACCGGACAAACGAACACCGGGGAGCTGTTTTTT; CDR3 protein: CASSSTGQTNTGELFF
V gene: TRBV5-6; clone size: NA; CDR3 length: 14; D gene: TRBD1; J gene: TRBJ1-2; CDR3 DNA: TGTGCCAGCAGCTTGGACAGGGGGCAATATGGCTACACCTTC; CDR3 protein: CASSLDRGQYGYTF
V gene: TRBV12-3/TRBV12-4; clone size: NA; CDR3 length: 13; D gene: NA; J gene: TRBJ2-7; CDR3 DNA: TGTGCCAGCAGCGGGACACCCTCCTACGAGCAGTACTTC; CDR3 protein: CASSGTPSYEQYF
V gene: TRBV2; clone size: few; CDR3 length: 14; D gene: NA; J gene: TRBJ2-1; CDR3 DNA: TGTGCCAGCAGTGAAGCGCGGCGGAACAATGAGCAGTTCTTC; CDR3 protein: CASSEARRNNEQFF
V gene: TRBV5-3; clone size: once; CDR3 length: 14; D gene: NA; J gene: TRBJ2-5; CDR3 DNA: TGTGCCAGAAGCCAGGATGGACTAAGAGAGACCCAGTACTTC; CDR3 protein: CARSQDGLRETQYF
V gene: TRBV11-2; clone size: NA; CDR3 length: 12; D gene: TRBD1; J gene: TRBJ1-2; CDR3 DNA: TGTGCCAGCAGCGGACAGGTGGGGGGCTACACCTTC; CDR3 protein: CASSGQVGGYTF
V gene: TRBV4-1; clone size: NA; CDR3 length: 13; D gene: NA; J gene: TRBJ2-1; CDR3 DNA: TGCGCCAGCAGCCAAGATCACAGCGGAGATCAGTTCTTC; CDR3 protein: CASSQDHSGDQFF
V gene: TRBV7-8; clone size: NA; CDR3 length: 15; D gene: TRBD1; J gene: TRBJ2-1; CDR3 DNA: TGTGCCAGCAGCCCCCGCCCGGGACAGGGCAATGAGCAGTTCTTC; CDR3 protein: CASSPRPGQGNEQFF
V gene: TRBV19; clone size: NA; CDR3 length: 15; D gene: TRBD2; J gene: TRBJ2-5; CDR3 DNA: TGTGCCAGTAGCCCACTAGCGGGAGGTGATGAGACCCAGTACTTC; CDR3 protein: CASSPLAGGDETQYF
V gene: TRBV2; clone size: NA; CDR3 length: 16; D gene: NA; J gene: TRBJ1-2; CDR3 DNA: TGTGCCAGCAGTGAGGGCGTGGGGGGATTCCCCTATGGCTACACCTTC; CDR3 protein: CASSEGVGGFPYGYTF
V gene: TRBV4-2; clone size: NA; CDR3 length: 17; D gene: TRBD1; J gene: TRBJ1-1; CDR3 DNA: TGTGCCAGCAGCCAAGGGGCAGGGGGAGGTTTTGGCACTGAAGCTTTCTTT; CDR3 protein: CASSQGAGGGFGTEAFF
V gene: TRBV6-5; clone size: many; CDR3 length: 13; D gene: TRBD2; J gene: TRBJ2-7; CDR3 DNA: TGTGCCAGCAGTCCGGGGGGGGTCTACGAGCAGTACTTC; CDR3 protein: CASSPGGVYEQYF
V gene: TRBV6-5; clone size: NA; CDR3 length: 12; D gene: NA; J gene: TRBJ2-3; CDR3 DNA: TGTGCCAGCAGCCAGGGGTTTGATACGCAGTATTTT; CDR3 protein: CASSQGFDTQYF
V gene: TRBV27; clone size: NA; CDR3 length: 15; D gene: TRBD1; J gene: TRBJ1-6; CDR3 DNA: TGTGCCAGCAGTTTCGGACAGGGGGCTGGTTCACCCCTCCACTTT; CDR3 protein: CASSFGQGAGSPLHF
V gene: TRBV5-1; clone size: once; CDR3 length: 15; D gene: NA; J gene: TRBJ1-5; CDR3 DNA: TGCGCCAGCAGCTTGGGAGATTTCAGCAATCAGCCCCAGCATTTT; CDR3 protein: CASSLGDFSNQPQHF
V gene: TRBV24-1; clone size: NA; CDR3 length: 13; D gene: TRBD1; J gene: TRBJ2-2; CDR3 DNA: TGTGCCACCACTACAGGGGGCACCGGGGAGCTGTTTTTT; CDR3 protein: CATTTGGTGELFF
V gene: TRBV6-5; clone size: NA; CDR3 length: 15; D gene: NA; J gene: TRBJ1-2; CDR3 DNA: TGTGCCAGCAGCCTGGGGACTGCCTCTAACTATGGCTACACCTTC; CDR3 protein: CASSLGTASNYGYTF
V gene: TRBV11-3; clone size: once; CDR3 length: 18; D gene: TRBD2; J gene: TRBJ2-5; CDR3 DNA: TGTGCCAGCAGCTTAGGGGTTGGACTAGCGGGAGCTGGAGAGACCCAGTACTTC; CDR3 protein: CASSLGVGLAGAGETQYF
V gene: TRBV11-2; clone size: NA; CDR3 length: 16; D gene: TRBD2; J gene: TRBJ2-5; CDR3 DNA: TGTGCCAGCAGCCCCGGGACTACCCTCTCGGGTGAGACCCAGTACTTC; CDR3 protein: CASSPGTTLSGETQYF
V gene: TRBV15; clone size: once; CDR3 length: 12; D gene: TRBD1; J gene: TRBJ2-7; CDR3 DNA: TGTGCTTCGGGACAGGGCACCTACGAGCAGTACTTC; CDR3 protein: CASGQGTYEQYF
V gene: TRBV10-3; clone size: NA; CDR3 length: 19; D gene: TRBD2; J gene: TRBJ2-1; CDR3 DNA: TGTGCCATCAGTGAGTCGGTGGGCGGGAGGGGGCTCGGCTACAATGAGCAGTTCTTC; CDR3 protein: CAISESVGGRGLGYNEQFF
V gene: TRBV25-1; clone size: NA; CDR3 length: 15; D gene: TRBD2; J gene: TRBJ2-1; CDR3 DNA: TGTGCCAGCAGTGATAGCGGGAGAAAATACAATGAGCAGTTCTTC; CDR3 protein: CASSDSGRKYNEQFF
V gene: TRBV5-4; clone size: NA; CDR3 length: 17; D gene: TRBD2; J gene: TRBJ2-7; CDR3 DNA: TGTGCCAGCAGCTTCTCCCTAGCGGGAGGGCCCCCCTACGAGCAGTACTTC; CDR3 protein: CASSFSLAGGPPYEQYF
V gene: TRBV19; clone size: few; CDR3 length: 13; D gene: TRBD1; J gene: TRBJ1-3; CDR3 DNA: TGTGCCAGTAGGGGACAGTCTGGAAACACCATATATTTT; CDR3 protein: CASRGQSGNTIYF
V gene: TRBV19; clone size: NA; CDR3 length: 16; D gene: NA; J gene: TRBJ2-1; CDR3 DNA: TGTGCCAGTAGTATCCTGCCGGGGGTAGTATACAATGAGCAGTTCTTC; CDR3 protein: CASSILPGVVYNEQFF
V gene: TRBV11-3; clone size: NA; CDR3 length: 14; D gene: TRBD1; J gene: TRBJ2-5; CDR3 DNA: TGTGCCAGCAGCTTAAGGGACAGGGGTCCAACCCAGTACTTC; CDR3 protein: CASSLRDRGPTQYF
V gene: TRBV4-1; clone size: NA; CDR3 length: 16; D gene: TRBD1; J gene: TRBJ1-4; CDR3 DNA: TGCGCCAGCAGCCATCCCGGACAGGGGGACCACGAAAAACTGTTTTTT; CDR3 protein: CASSHPGQGDHEKLFF
V gene: TRBV7-8; clone size: NA; CDR3 length: 15; D gene: NA; J gene: TRBJ2-7; CDR3 DNA: TGTGCCAGCAGCTTAGAGGGGGAGAAATTCTACGAGCAGTACTTC; CDR3 protein: CASSLEGEKFYEQYF
V gene: TRBV27; clone size: NA; CDR3 length: 16; D gene: TRBD1; J gene: TRBJ1-1; CDR3 DNA: TGTGCCAGCAGCCCAATCGCAGGGGGTCTCGCCACTGAAGCTTTCTTT; CDR3 protein: CASSPIAGGLATEAFF
V gene: TRBV27; clone size: NA; CDR3 length: 14; D gene: NA; J gene: TRBJ2-1; CDR3 DNA: TGTGCCAGCAGTTTGACACAGGGTTCGCGTGAGCAGTTCTTC; CDR3 protein: CASSLTQGSREQFF
V gene: TRBV11-3; clone size: NA; CDR3 length: 14; D gene: NA; J gene: TRBJ2-7; CDR3 DNA: TGTGCCAGCAGCTTAGCGGGGGGCACCTACGAGCAGTACTTC; CDR3 protein: CASSLAGGTYEQYF
V gene: TRBV18; clone size: NA; CDR3 length: 17; D gene: NA; J gene: TRBJ2-3; CDR3 DNA: TGTGCCAGCTCCCTCCTCCGGGATAGGGCCACCACAGATACGCAGTATTTT; CDR3 protein: CASSLLRDRATTDTQYF
V gene: TRBV30; clone size: NA; CDR3 length: 15; D gene: TRBD2; J gene: TRBJ2-3; CDR3 DNA: TGTGCCTGGAGTGAGCGGGAGGGCCGTACAGATACGCAGTATTTT; CDR3 protein: CAWSEREGRTDTQYF
V gene: TRBV11-2; clone size: NA; CDR3 length: 15; D gene: TRBD1; J gene: TRBJ2-2; CDR3 DNA: TGTGCCAGCAGCAGAGGACAGGGGAACACCGGGGAGCTGTTTTTT; CDR3 protein: CASSRGQGNTGELFF
V gene: TRBV2; clone size: NA; CDR3 length: 14; D gene: NA; J gene: TRBJ2-5; CDR3 DNA: TGTGCCAGCAGTGAACCCAGGGACCAAGAGACCCAGTACTTC; CDR3 protein: CASSEPRDQETQYF
V gene: TRBV19; clone size: NA; CDR3 length: 15; D gene: NA; J gene: TRBJ1-4; CDR3 DNA: TGTGCCAGTACAACCTCCACATCAACTAATGAAAAACTGTTTTTT; CDR3 protein: CASTTSTSTNEKLFF
V gene: TRBV4-2; clone size: NA; CDR3 length: 16; D gene: NA; J gene: TRBJ1-4; CDR3 DNA: TGTGCCAGCAGCCCTCCTCCGGGCGGGGGGCATGAAAAACTGTTTTTT; CDR3 protein: CASSPPPGGGHEKLFF
V gene: TRBV6-5; clone size: NA; CDR3 length: 15; D gene: TRBD2; J gene: TRBJ2-3; CDR3 DNA: TGTGCCAGCAGCCGCACGGGACTAGAAGCAGATACGCAGTATTTT; CDR3 protein: CASSRTGLEADTQYF
V gene: TRBV7-9; clone size: NA; CDR3 length: 14; D gene: NA; J gene: TRBJ1-4; CDR3 DNA: TGTGCCAGCAGCTTCCGGGACATCGAAGAAAAACTGTTTTTT; CDR3 protein: CASSFRDIEEKLFF
V gene: TRBV2; clone size: NA; CDR3 length: 14; D gene: NA; J gene: TRBJ2-7; CDR3 DNA: TGTGCCAGCAGTGAATGGCGGAACCAGTACGAGCAGTACTTC; CDR3 protein: CASSEWRNQYEQYF
V gene: TRBV5-1; clone size: NA; CDR3 length: 12; D gene: NA; J gene: TRBJ2-1; CDR3 DNA: TGCGCCAGCAGCAAAGTAGCCAATGAGCAGTTCTTC; CDR3 protein: CASSKVANEQFF
V gene: TRBV25-1; clone size: NA; CDR3 length: 15; D gene: NA; J gene: TRBJ2-7; CDR3 DNA: TGTGCCAGCAGTGAATGGAGGGCGGGCTCCTACGAGCAGTACTTC; CDR3 protein: CASSEWRAGSYEQYF
V gene: TRBV5-6; clone size: NA; CDR3 length: 15; D gene: NA; J gene: TRBJ2-4; CDR3 DNA: TGTGCCAGCAGCTTTGCGTTCAGGGAACAAAACATTCAGTACTTC; CDR3 protein: CASSFAFREQNIQYF
V gene: TRBV11-2; clone size: NA; CDR3 length: 15; D gene: TRBD1; J gene: TRBJ1-2; CDR3 DNA: TGTGCCAGCAGCCCTACCAAGGGGGCGCCCTATGGCTACACCTTC; CDR3 protein: CASSPTKGAPYGYTF
V gene: TRBV19; clone size: NA; CDR3 length: 15; D gene: TRBD1; J gene: TRBJ1-4; CDR3 DNA: TGTGCCAGTAGTGCGGACAGGGGCGGTAATAAAAAACTGTTTTTT; CDR3 protein: CASSADRGGNKKLFF
V gene: TRBV19; clone size: NA; CDR3 length: 17; D gene: TRBD2; J gene: TRBJ2-2; CDR3 DNA: TGTGCCAGTAGGACTATCGCTAGCGGGAGGAACACCGGGGAGCTGTTTTTT; CDR3 protein: CASRTIASGRNTGELFF
V gene: TRBV7-9; clone size: NA; CDR3 length: 16; D gene: NA; J gene: TRBJ1-3; CDR3 DNA: TGTGCCAGCAGCCCTCCCCACCCGAGCTCTGGAAACACCATATATTTT; CDR3 protein: CASSPPHPSSGNTIYF
V gene: TRBV14; clone size: NA; CDR3 length: 14; D gene: NA; J gene: TRBJ2-1; CDR3 DNA: TGTGCCAGCAGCCCCCGGGGAGCGGACAATGAGCAGTTCTTC; CDR3 protein: CASSPRGADNEQFF
V gene: TRBV7-2; clone size: few; CDR3 length: 14; D gene: NA; J gene: TRBJ1-2; CDR3 DNA: TGTGCCAGCAGCCTACAGCGGGGCTCCTATGGCTACACCTTC; CDR3 protein: CASSLQRGSYGYTF
V gene: TRBV24-1; clone size: NA; CDR3 length: 13; D gene: TRBD1; J gene: TRBJ2-5; CDR3 DNA: TGTGCCACCAGTGGACAGGGAAGAGAGACCCAGTACTTC; CDR3 protein: CATSGQGRETQYF
V gene: TRBV11-2; clone size: NA; CDR3 length: 14; D gene: NA; J gene: TRBJ1-3; CDR3 DNA: TGTGCCAGCAGCGTCAAGGGGAACGGAAACACCATATATTTT; CDR3 protein: CASSVKGNGNTIYF
V gene: TRBV6-5; clone size: NA; CDR3 length: 15; D gene: TRBD1; J gene: TRBJ1-5; CDR3 DNA: TGTGCCAGCAGTTACTCGGCGACAGGGCGTCAGCCCCAGCATTTT; CDR3 protein: CASSYSATGRQPQHF
V gene: TRBV5-1; clone size: NA; CDR3 length: 15; D gene: NA; J gene: TRBJ2-7; CDR3 DNA: TGCGCCAGCAGCTTGTCGGGCGGGAAAGGCTACGAGCAGTACTTC; CDR3 protein: CASSLSGGKGYEQYF
V gene: TRBV11-1; clone size: NA; CDR3 length: 14; D gene: NA; J gene: TRBJ1-3; CDR3 DNA: TGTGCCAGCAGCTTGCGAAGCTCTGGAAACACCATATATTTT; CDR3 protein: CASSLRSSGNTIYF